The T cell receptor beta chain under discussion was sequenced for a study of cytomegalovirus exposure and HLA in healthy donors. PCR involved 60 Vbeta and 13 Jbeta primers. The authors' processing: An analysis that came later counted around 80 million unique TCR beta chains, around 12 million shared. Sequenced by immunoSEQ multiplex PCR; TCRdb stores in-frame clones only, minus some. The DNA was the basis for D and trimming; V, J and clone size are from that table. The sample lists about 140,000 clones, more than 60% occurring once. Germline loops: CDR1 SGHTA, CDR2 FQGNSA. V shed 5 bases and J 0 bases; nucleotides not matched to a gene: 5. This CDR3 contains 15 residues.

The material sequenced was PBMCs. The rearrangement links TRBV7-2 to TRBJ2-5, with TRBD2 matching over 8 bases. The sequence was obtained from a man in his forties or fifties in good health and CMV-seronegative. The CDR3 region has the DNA TGTGCCAGCAGCAAACGGGGGGGCAACCAAGAGACCCAGTACTTC. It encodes CASSKRGGNQETQYF.